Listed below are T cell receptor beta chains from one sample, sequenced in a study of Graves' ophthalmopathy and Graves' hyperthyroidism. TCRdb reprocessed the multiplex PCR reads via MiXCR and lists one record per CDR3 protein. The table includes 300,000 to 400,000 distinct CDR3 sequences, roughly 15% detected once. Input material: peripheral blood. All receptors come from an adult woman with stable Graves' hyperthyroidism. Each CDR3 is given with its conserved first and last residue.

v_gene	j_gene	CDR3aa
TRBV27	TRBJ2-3	CASSTRQGAKSTDTQYF
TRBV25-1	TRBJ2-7	CAPDTTTKPGQGAYEQYF
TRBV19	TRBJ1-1	CASSGRGKVTEAFF
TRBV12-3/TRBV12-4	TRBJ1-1	CASSLGRLNTEAFF
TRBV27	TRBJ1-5	CASSLRGSLNQPQHF
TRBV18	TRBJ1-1	CASSPPSKGDTEAFF
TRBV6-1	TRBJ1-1	CASRPTALNTEAFF
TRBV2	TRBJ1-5	CASSGRALSPSQPQHF
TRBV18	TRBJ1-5	CASSPPGDRNQPQHF
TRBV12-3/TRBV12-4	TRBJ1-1	CASSLGGGRYTEAFF
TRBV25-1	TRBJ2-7	CASSGVIKNRGVIGPYEQYF
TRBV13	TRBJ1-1	CASSPSHRDTEAFF
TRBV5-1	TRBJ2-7	CASSVQGASYEQYF
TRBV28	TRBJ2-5	CASSPPTQETQYF
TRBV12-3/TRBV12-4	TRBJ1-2	CASSLQGHYGYTF
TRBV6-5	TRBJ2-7	CASSAGVYEQYF